This T cell receptor beta chain was sequenced for a study of response to subunit inactivated influenza vaccine. V lost 2 bases to trimming and J lost 3 bases, with 4 bases between them. Germline assignment: CDR1 GTSNPN and CDR2 SVGIG (reference sequence). This CDR3 has 11 residues. In this sample, this clonotype turned up a few times. TCRdb re-analysed the RT-PCR reads in MiXCR, keeping a single row per CDR3 protein. The sample shows 430,000 or so distinct CDR3 sequences, about a tenth of them seen only once. The source material was PBMCs from blood, sampled roughly 48 days after vaccination. The receptor's source is a man aged 50 to 59 who received an inactivated influenza vaccine. The J gene is TRBJ1-1, the V gene TRBV30; D uncertain. The CDR3 sequence is CAWSFDTEAFF. The DNA for the CDR3 is TGTGCCTGGAGTTTTGACACTGAAGCTTTCTTT.